These 24 T cell receptor beta chains were all obtained from the same sample, sequenced in a study of regulatory T cells in long-lasting Graves disease (dated by TCRdb to about 2021). According to the study, the label for this sample's time point signals: newly diagnosed GD, antithyroid drugs for less than 3 months. For both TCR sequencing and RNA sequencing, RNA was extracted from PBMCs using TRIzol. Libraries were prepared through multiplex PCR. The instrument given in TCRdb is Illumina HiSeq 4000. iRepertoire HTBI primers and Arm-PCR amplification of CDR3 regions were used to construct TCR beta libraries. TCRdb reprocessed the public reads (quality trimming at Q25 with fastp, clone calling with MiXCR) and kept in-frame beta chains. CDR3 protein sequences are deduplicated, and each keeps its most common genes and DNA. The sample contains hundreds of thousands of distinct CDR3 sequences, less than 20% of them found a single time. About 11% of the sample goes to the ten largest clones.

This same sample was also taken into another study, of T cells in Graves' hyperthyroidism and ophthalmopathy.

Sequencing was performed on peripheral blood mononuclear cells (PBMCs), taken at new diagnosis, from a patient treated with antithyroid drugs. The receptors shown here come from a woman aged 25 to 39 with Graves disease. Donor details come from another sample of the same person, matched by shared clones.

This clonotype was picked up a small number of times. The chain recombines TRBV6-1 with TRBJ2-7, with D tentatively TRBD1 or TRBD2 (5 bases each). Germline V gene sequence: CDR1 MNHNS, CDR2 SASEGT. This CDR3 has 11 amino acids. The CDR3 here is CVAGTTYEQYF. The CDR3 DNA sequence: TGTGTCGCCGGGACGACCTACGAGCAGTACTTC.

This clonotype occurred many times. V is TRBV28 and J is TRBJ2-5; a weak D match, TRBD1 (6 bases). Germline-derived CDR1 and CDR2 are MDHEN and SYDVKM. This CDR3 spans 15 amino acids. Trimming took off 5 bases at V and 5 bases at J, with 18 bases between the two ends. CDR3 in DNA: TGTGCCAGCAGTCCCGTATCCTCTCAGGGGGAGACCCAGTACTTC. Its protein product is CASSPVSSQGETQYF. Combining the CDR3 with reference TRBV28 and TRBJ2-5 gives the whole variable domain DVKVTQSSRYLVKRTGEKVFLECVQDMDHENMFWYRQDPGLGLRLIYFSYDVKMKEKGDIPEGYSVSREKKERFSLILESASTNQTSMYLCASSPVSSQGETQYFGPGTRLLVL.

This clonotype was detected ten times or more. The V gene is TRBV2, the J gene TRBJ1-2, with a possible D match to TRBD1 (6 bases). The V end was cut by 8 bases, the J end by 4 bases, with 17 bases between. The CDR3 loop spans 14 amino acids. Germline V gene data show CDR1 as SNHLY and CDR2 as FYNNEI. CDR3 coding DNA: TGTGCCAGCGGCGGGCCAAGGGGGGCCTATGGCTACACCTTC. It translates to CASGGPRGAYGYTF.

This clonotype was seen ten or more times. The chain uses TRBV28 and TRBJ1-4; 7 bases line up with TRBD1. Germline lookup yields CDR1 MDHEN and CDR2 SYDVKM. The CDR3 covers 14 residues. V lost 8 bases and J lost 6; bases outside the gene matches: 9. Here the CDR3 reads CASAPGTEDEKLFF. CDR3 coding DNA: TGTGCCAGCGCTCCAGGGACAGAGGATGAAAAACTGTTTTTT.

In this sample, this clonotype turned up many times. The genes are TRBV5-1 and TRBJ2-1; 8 positions agree with TRBD2. Germline CDR1 is SGHRS and CDR2 is YFSETQ. The CDR3 consists of 19 residues. Trimming cost V 4 bases and J 6 bases; bases outside gene matches: 21. As DNA, the CDR3 is TGCGCCAGCAGCCCAAGTCGGGGGCTGGCGGGACTAGGTGCCAATGAGCAGTTCTTC. It encodes CASSPSRGLAGLGANEQFF.

This clonotype was recorded a few times. This chain links TRBV29-1 with TRBJ2-3; TRBD2 matches 8 bases. In germline, CDR1 is SQVTM, CDR2 ANQGSEA. V lost 3 bases, J lost 0 bases, and 8 bases stayed unmatched. The CDR3 has 16 residues. This CDR3 is CSVDELTSGSTDTQYF. CDR3 bases: TGCAGCGTTGATGAGCTCACTAGCGGTAGCACAGATACGCAGTATTTT.

This clonotype was observed at least ten times. The chain recombines TRBV2 with TRBJ2-2, with no clear D. Between the trimmed V and J ends, which lost 4 bases and 2 bases, there was a span of 20 bases. The CDR3 has 18 residues. CDR1 and CDR2 from the germline V gene are SNHLY and FYNNEI. CDR3 amino acids: CASSGGGGFLGNTGELFF. CDR3 nucleotides: TGTGCCAGCAGTGGGGGTGGTGGGTTCCTCGGTAACACCGGGGAGCTGTTTTTT. The variable domain in full, with the rest retrieved from reference TRBV2 and TRBJ2-2, is EPEVTQTPSHQVTQMGQEVILRCVPISNHLYFYWYRQILGQKVEFLVSFYNNEISEKSEIFDDQFSVERPDGSNFTLKIRSTKLEDSAMYFCASSGGGGFLGNTGELFFGEGSRLTVL.

This clonotype was seen more than once but under ten times. The CDR3 here is CASSDELVIASEQFF. The CDR3 DNA sequence: TGTGCCAGTTCAGACGAGCTAGTAATTGCCAGTGAGCAGTTCTTC. This chain connects TRBV3-1 to TRBJ2-1; D not certain. Between the trimmed V and J ends, which lost 9 bases and 9 bases, there was a span of 24 bases. CDR1 is LGHDT, CDR2 YNNKEL, per germline (reference sequence). The CDR3 covers 15 residues.

This clonotype was observed many times. This chain uses TRBV6-5 with TRBJ2-7; 7 bases match TRBD1. CDR1 and CDR2 from the germline V gene are MNHEY and SVGAGI. The CDR3 covers 14 residues. Trimming removed 2 bases from V and 6 bases from J; junction bases left unmatched: 7. The CDR3: CASSYLGQEREQYF. CDR3 coding DNA: TGTGCCAGCAGTTACCTCGGACAGGAGCGCGAGCAGTACTTC.

This clonotype showed up many times. This chain uses TRBV20-1 with TRBJ1-6; tentatively, D is TRBD1 (5 bases). Germline lookup yields CDR1 DFQATT and CDR2 SNEGSKA (reference sequence). V dropped 4 bases and J dropped 0 bases, with 10 bases sitting between them. The CDR3 spans 15 residues. This CDR3 reads CSATDSSSYNSPLHF. The CDR3 DNA sequence: TGCAGTGCTACAGACAGTAGCTCCTATAATTCACCCCTCCACTTT.

This clonotype was recorded only once. Mismatch with germline at one junction end may stem from a read error. This rearrangement joins TRBV29-1 to TRBJ2-7; 9 nucleotides align to TRBD1. The length of the CDR3 is 14 residues. Germline V lookup: CDR1 SQVTM, CDR2 ANQGSEA. The CDR3 coding sequence is TGCAGCGTTGGTTTGGACAGGGGATTTTACGAGCAGCACTTC. Protein product: CSVGLDRGFYEQHF.

This clonotype was observed many times. This sequence joins TRBV2 and TRBJ1-2; D unresolved. CDR3 length: 14 residues. Germline loops: CDR1 SNHLY, CDR2 FYNNEI. V lost 6 bases and J lost 0, with 11 bases in between. CDR3 protein: CASSSGPANYGYTF. CDR3 in DNA: TGTGCCAGCAGCTCCGGACCCGCTAACTATGGCTACACCTTC.

V usage is TRBV25-1 and J usage is TRBJ1-5, with 7 bases fitting TRBD1. The ends lost 1 base at V and 5 bases at J; junction bases unmatched: 2. Germline V CDR1 and CDR2: MGHDK, SYGVNS. CDR3 length equals 14 residues. Written as DNA, the CDR3 is TGTGCCAGCAGTGAATTAGACAGGGATCAGCCCCAGCATTTT. It codes for CASSELDRDQPQHF.

This clonotype occurred many times. This chain links TRBV5-1 with TRBJ2-3; D remains ambiguous. Germline V gene lookup returns CDR1 SGHRS and CDR2 YFSETQ. Deletions cut 0 bases from V and 3 bases from J, with 8 bases between. The CDR3 loop spans 14 amino acids. CDR3 DNA: TGCGCCAGCAGCTTGGCGTCTCTAACAGATACGCAGTATTTT. This gives the protein CASSLASLTDTQYF.

In its sample, this clonotype was seen a few times. Here the CDR3 DNA reads TGTGCCAGCAGTGAAGACGGTAGTACGGGGGCCGGTGTTGAAGCTTTCTTT. This encodes CASSEDGSTGAGVEAFF. The chain is built from TRBV2 and TRBJ1-1; tentative D call: TRBD1 (6 bases). From germline, CDR1 is SNHLY and CDR2 FYNNEI. V was shortened by 1 base and J by 7 bases, with 22 bases between the two germline ends. The length of the CDR3 is 17 residues.

This clonotype was seen ten or more times. The chain carries TRBV5-4 and TRBJ2-5; 8 bases align to TRBD2. CDR1 and CDR2 from the germline V gene are SGHNT and YYREEE (reference sequence). The CDR3 spans 17 residues. With V trimmed by 0 bases and J by 3 bases, 10 bases remained unmatched. Written as DNA, the CDR3 is TGTGCCAGCAGCTTGGCCGGAGGGGGACTAGAAAAAGAGACCCAGTACTTC. It specifies CASSLAGGGLEKETQYF. The variable domain in full, with the rest retrieved from reference TRBV5-4 and TRBJ2-5, is ETGVTQSPTHLIKTRGQQVTLRCSSQSGHNTVSWYQQALGQGPQFIFQYYREEENGRGNFPPRFSGLQFPNYSSELNVNALELDDSALYLCASSLAGGGLEKETQYFGPGTRLLVL.

The rearrangement links TRBV15 to TRBJ1-4; tentative D call: TRBD1 (5 bases). The CDR3 consists of 15 residues. The V end lost 4 bases, the J end lost 8 bases, and 17 bases lay between the germline ends. The germline gives CDR1 LNHNV, CDR2 YYDKDF (reference sequence). The CDR3, as DNA: TGTGCCACCAGCACCCATCGGGGGGTTGGGGAAAAACTGTTTTTT. This translates into CATSTHRGVGEKLFF.

This clonotype has only a few counts. This sequence joins TRBV25-1 and TRBJ1-6; D gene ambiguous. The CDR3 has 13 amino acids. Trimming took off 3 bases at V and 10 bases at J, with 10 bases between the two ends. From germline, CDR1 is MGHDK and CDR2 SYGVNS. CDR3: CASSDTGRSPLHF. The CDR3 bases are TGTGCCAGCAGTGACACCGGAAGATCACCCCTCCACTTT.

The genes are TRBV28 and TRBJ1-6, with a weak D call TRBD1 (5 bases). Trimming removed 5 bases at V and 15 bases at J, with 20 bases between. From germline, CDR1 is MDHEN and CDR2 SYDVKM. This CDR3 comprises 14 residues. CDR3 DNA sequence: TGTGCCAGCAGTAGCGCTCGGACACCATGGGTCCTCCACTTT. Protein product: CASSSARTPWVLHF.

This chain links TRBV6-9 with TRBJ2-1; the match to TRBD2 covers 10 bases. The CDR3 spans 19 residues. Germline CDR1 is MNHGY and CDR2 is SVAAGI. The junction had 15 bases not matched to a gene; V was cut back by 3 bases and J by 4 bases. This chain's CDR3 is CASSYLAGVVYQGYNEQFF. CDR3 DNA: TGTGCCAGCAGTTACCTAGCGGGAGTGGTCTACCAGGGGTACAATGAGCAGTTCTTC.

This clonotype was recorded a few times. The CDR3 DNA is TGCGCCAGCAGCTTGGAAACTGGAAACACCATATATTTT. Translating gives CASSLETGNTIYF. The chain links TRBV5-1 to TRBJ1-3; no reliable D call. The CDR3 length is 13 residues. V lost 0 bases and J 2 bases, leaving 3 bases between the germline ends. CDR1 and CDR2 (germline): SGHRS, YFSETQ.

In this sample, this clonotype turned up many times. This chain joins TRBV12-3 or TRBV12-4 and TRBJ2-1; D possibly corresponds to TRBD2 (6 bases). Between the trimmed V and J ends, which lost 3 bases and 2 bases, there was a span of 11 bases. This CDR3 comprises 15 residues. As DNA, the CDR3 is TGTGCCAGCAGTTTCGTGGAGGGCCCCTACAATGAGCAGTTCTTC. It codes for CASSFVEGPYNEQFF.

J is TRBJ2-7 and V is TRBV5-1; 9 nucleotides line up with TRBD2. V was pared by 0 bases and J by 4 bases, with 5 bases of the junction left unmatched. There are 15 residues in the CDR3. Germline V gives CDR1 SGHRS, CDR2 YFSETQ. The CDR3 protein is CASSLELAGRYEQYF. The CDR3 region has the DNA TGCGCCAGCAGCTTGGAACTAGCGGGCCGATACGAGCAGTACTTC.

As to this clonotype: Compared with germline, one end of the junction differs, possibly owing to a read error. V usage is TRBV5-1 and J usage is TRBJ2-2; 7 bases map to TRBD2. The CDR3 spans 15 residues. CDR1 and CDR2 (germline): SGHRS, YFSETQ. CDR3 amino acids: CASSVREGPSGELFF. CDR3 nucleotide sequence: TGTGCCAGCAGCGTGAGGGAGGGCCCCTCGGGGGAGCTGTTTTTT.